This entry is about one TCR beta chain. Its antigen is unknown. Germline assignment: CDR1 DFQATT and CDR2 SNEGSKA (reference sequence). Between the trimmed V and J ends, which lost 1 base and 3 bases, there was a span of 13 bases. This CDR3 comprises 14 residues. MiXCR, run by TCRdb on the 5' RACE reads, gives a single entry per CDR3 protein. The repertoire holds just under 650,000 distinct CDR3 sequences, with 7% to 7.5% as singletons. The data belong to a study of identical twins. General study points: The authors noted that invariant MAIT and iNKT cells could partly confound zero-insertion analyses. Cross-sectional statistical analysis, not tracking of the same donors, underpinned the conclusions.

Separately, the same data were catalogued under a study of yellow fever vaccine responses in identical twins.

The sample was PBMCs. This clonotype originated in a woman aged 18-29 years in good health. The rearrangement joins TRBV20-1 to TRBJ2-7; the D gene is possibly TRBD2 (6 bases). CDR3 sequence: CSARGGELLYEQYF. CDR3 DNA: TGCAGTGCTAGAGGGGGGGAGCTTCTCTACGAGCAGTACTTC.